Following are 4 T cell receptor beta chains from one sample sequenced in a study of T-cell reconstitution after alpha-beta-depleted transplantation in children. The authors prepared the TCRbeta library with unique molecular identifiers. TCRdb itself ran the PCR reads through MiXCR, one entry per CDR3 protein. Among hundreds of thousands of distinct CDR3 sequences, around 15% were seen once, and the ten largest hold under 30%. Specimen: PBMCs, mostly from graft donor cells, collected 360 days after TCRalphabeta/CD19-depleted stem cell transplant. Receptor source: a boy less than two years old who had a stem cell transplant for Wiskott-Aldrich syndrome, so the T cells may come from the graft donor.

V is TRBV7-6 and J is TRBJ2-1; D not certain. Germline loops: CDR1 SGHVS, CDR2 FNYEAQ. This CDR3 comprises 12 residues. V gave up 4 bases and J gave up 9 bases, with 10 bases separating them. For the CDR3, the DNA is TGTGCCAGCAGCTCCCCGTATAGTGAGCAGTTCTTC. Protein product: CASSSPYSEQFF.

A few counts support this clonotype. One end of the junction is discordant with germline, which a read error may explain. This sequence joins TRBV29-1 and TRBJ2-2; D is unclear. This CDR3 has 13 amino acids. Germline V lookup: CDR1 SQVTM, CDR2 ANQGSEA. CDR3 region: CSAEAANTGELFF. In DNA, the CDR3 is TGCAGCGCTGAAGCTGCGAACACCGGGGAGCTGTTTTTT.

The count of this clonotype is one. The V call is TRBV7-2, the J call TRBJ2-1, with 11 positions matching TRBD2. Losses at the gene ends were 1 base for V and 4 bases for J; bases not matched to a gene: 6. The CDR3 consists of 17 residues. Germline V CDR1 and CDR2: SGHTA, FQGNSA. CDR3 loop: CASSLGRASGRYNEQFF. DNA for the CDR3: TGTGCCAGCAGCTTAGGTCGGGCTAGCGGGAGGTACAATGAGCAGTTCTTC.

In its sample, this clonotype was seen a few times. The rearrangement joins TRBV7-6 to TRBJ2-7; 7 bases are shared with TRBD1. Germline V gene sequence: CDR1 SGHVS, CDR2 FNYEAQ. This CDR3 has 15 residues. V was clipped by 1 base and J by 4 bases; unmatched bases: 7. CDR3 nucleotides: TGTGCCAGCAGCTTAGAGGCAGGGGGATTGTACGAGCAGTACTTC. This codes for CASSLEAGGLYEQYF.